This TCR beta chain appears in the sequencing data of a study of regulatory T cells in long-lasting Graves disease. This clonotype was counted ten times or more. Germline V gives CDR1 SEHNR, CDR2 FQNEAQ (reference sequence). V lost 3 bases to trimming and J lost 9 bases, with 9 bases between them. This CDR3 spans 12 amino acids. Arm-PCR of CDR3 regions and iRepertoire HTBI primers were the basis on which TCR beta libraries were built. From the multiplex PCR reads, TCRdb called clonotypes with MiXCR, one entry per CDR3 protein. The data hold more than 300,000 distinct CDR3 sequences, with about 12% observed a single time. Regarding time point: newly diagnosed GD, antithyroid drugs for less than 3 months. RNA from PBMCs was the source of the TCR library. These data were also filed under a second study, of T cells in Graves' hyperthyroidism and ophthalmopathy.

The J gene is TRBJ2-1, the V gene TRBV7-9; D gene uncertain. This sample comprised peripheral blood mononuclear cells (PBMCs), obtained at new diagnosis, from a patient treated with antithyroid drugs. The sequence was collected from a woman under 30 with Graves disease. This chain's CDR3 is CASSFMGFEQFF. CDR3 sequence (DNA): TGTGCCAGCAGCTTCATGGGTTTTGAGCAGTTCTTC.